This T cell receptor beta chain is from a study of T cells in women clearing cervical HPV infection. Study-wide background: Case blood was drawn when the lesion was first found; control blood after infection became undetectable. With HLA typing for only a few women, HLA confounding remains possible.

Cervical HPV DNA detected by MY09/MY11 PCR, typed by dot-blot. Regarding this clone: Its matching antigen is unknown. The read is 3 residues too short to cover the CDR3 end, so that end is filled in from the germline J gene.

Study-wide findings and caveats: T-cell numbers per sample were unknown and may explain richness differences.

J was trimmed by 0 bases and V by 7 bases; bases with no gene match: 18. Looked up from germline, CDR1 is GTSNPN and CDR2 is SVGIG (reference sequence). There are 17 residues in the CDR3. Using immunoSEQ multiplex PCR, the repertoire was profiled, and TCRdb retains in-frame clones only, with some absent. The sample table sets out roughly 48,000 clones. This rearrangement joins TRBV30 to TRBJ2-7; TRBD2 matches 7 bases. The clonotype comes from a woman aged 18-70 years with a cervical HPV16 infection that either progressed to CIN3+ or cleared (not recorded which). Source material: blood buffy coat. Partial CDR3 DNA: TGTGCCTCCGGACATTCACGGGAAGCGGGGAGCTCCTACGAG. This gives the protein CASGHSREAGSSYE. The whole CDR3 reads CASGHSREAGSSYEQYF. Variable domain in full (rest from reference TRBV30 and TRBJ2-7): SQTIHQWPATLVQPVGSPLSLECTVEGTSNPNLYWYRQAAGRGLQLLFYSVGIGQISSEVPQNLSASRPQDRQFILSSKKLLLSDSGFYLCASGHSREAGSSYEQYFGPGTRLTVT.